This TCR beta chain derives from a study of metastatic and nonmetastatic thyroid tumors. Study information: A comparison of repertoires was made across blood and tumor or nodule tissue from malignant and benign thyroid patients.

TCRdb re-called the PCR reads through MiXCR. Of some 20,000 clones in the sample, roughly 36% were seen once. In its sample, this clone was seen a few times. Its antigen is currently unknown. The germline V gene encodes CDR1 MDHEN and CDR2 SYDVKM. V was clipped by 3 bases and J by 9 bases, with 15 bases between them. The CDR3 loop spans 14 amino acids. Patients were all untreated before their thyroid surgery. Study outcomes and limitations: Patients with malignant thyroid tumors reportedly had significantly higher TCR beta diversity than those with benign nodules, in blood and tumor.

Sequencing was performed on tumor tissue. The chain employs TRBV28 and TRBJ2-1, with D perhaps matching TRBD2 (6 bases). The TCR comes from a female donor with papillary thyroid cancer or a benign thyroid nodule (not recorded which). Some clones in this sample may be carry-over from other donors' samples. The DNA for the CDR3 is TGTGCCAGCAGTTTGGGGCGGGAAGTCGCTGAGCAGTTCTTC. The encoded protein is CASSLGREVAEQFF.